This T cell receptor beta chain was profiled in a study of blood T cell repertoires in COVID-19. Libraries were prepared by immunoSEQ multiplex PCR; TCRdb keeps only in-frame clonotypes and omits some of them. The profile shows about 44,000 clones, roughly 87% of them singletons. This CDR3 comprises 15 residues. The germline V and J ends were trimmed by 4 bases and 5 bases, with 18 bases remaining between them. CDR1 LGHNA and CDR2 YSLEER come from the germline V gene. Sequencing input: peripheral blood. V gene TRBV4-3 combines with J gene TRBJ2-7; possible D gene TRBD2, 6 bases. This sequence was found in a man in his sixties or seventies with active COVID-19. DNA for the CDR3: TGCGCCAGCAGCCTGGAAGCAGGGAGGTTCCACGAGCAGTACTTC. It codes for CASSLEAGRFHEQYF.